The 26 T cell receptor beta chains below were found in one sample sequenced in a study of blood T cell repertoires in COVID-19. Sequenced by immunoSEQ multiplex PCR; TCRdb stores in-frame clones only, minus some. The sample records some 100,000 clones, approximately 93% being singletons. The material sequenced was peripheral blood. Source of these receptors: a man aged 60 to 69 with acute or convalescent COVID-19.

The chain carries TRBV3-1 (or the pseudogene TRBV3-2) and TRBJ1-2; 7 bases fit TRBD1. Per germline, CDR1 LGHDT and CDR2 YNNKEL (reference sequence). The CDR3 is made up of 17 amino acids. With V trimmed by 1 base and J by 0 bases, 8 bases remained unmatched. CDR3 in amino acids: CASSQARGTVANYGYTF. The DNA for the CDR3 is TGTGCCAGCAGCCAAGCACGGGGGACAGTAGCTAACTATGGCTACACCTTC.

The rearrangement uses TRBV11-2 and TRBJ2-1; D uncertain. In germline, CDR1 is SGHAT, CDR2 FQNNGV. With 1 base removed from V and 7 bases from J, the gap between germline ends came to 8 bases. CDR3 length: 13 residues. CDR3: CASSLGSPNEQFF. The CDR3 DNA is TGTGCCAGCAGCTTAGGTAGTCCTAATGAGCAGTTCTTC.

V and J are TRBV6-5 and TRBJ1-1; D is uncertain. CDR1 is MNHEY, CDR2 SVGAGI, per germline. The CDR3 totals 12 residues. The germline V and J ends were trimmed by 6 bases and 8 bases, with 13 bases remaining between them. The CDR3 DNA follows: TGTGCCAGCAGGCGATCTCCGGGGGAAGCTTTCTTT. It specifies CASRRSPGEAFF.

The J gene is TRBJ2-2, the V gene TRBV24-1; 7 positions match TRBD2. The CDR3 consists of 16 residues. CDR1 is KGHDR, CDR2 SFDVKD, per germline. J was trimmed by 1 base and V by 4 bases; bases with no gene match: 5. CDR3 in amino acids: CATSEPSGGNTGELFF. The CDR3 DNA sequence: TGTGCCACCAGTGAACCTAGCGGAGGGAACACCGGGGAGCTGTTTTTT.

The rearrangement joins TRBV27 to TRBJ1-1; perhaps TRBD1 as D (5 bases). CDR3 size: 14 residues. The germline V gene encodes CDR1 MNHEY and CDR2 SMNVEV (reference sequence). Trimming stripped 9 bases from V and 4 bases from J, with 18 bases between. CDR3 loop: CASLLRRGGTEAFF. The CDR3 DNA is TGTGCCAGTCTTTTGCGCCGGGGGGGCACTGAAGCTTTCTTT.

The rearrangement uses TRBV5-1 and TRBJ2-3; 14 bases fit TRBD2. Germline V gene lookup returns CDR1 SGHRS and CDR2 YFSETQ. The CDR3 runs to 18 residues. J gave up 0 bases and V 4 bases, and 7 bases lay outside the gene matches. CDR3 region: CASSPGLAGVTSTDTQYF. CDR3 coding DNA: TGCGCCAGCAGCCCGGGACTAGCGGGGGTGACTAGCACAGATACGCAGTATTTT.

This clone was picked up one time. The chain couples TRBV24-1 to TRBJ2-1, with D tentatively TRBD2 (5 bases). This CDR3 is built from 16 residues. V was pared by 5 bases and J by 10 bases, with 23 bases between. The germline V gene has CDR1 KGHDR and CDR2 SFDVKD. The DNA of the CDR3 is TGTGCCACCAGTGGTATACGGACTCCGTTAGCCGAGGAGCAGTTCTTC. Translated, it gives CATSGIRTPLAEEQFF.

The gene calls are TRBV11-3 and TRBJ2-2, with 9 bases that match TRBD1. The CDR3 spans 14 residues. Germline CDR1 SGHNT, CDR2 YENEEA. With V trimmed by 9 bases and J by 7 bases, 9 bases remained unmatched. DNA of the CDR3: TGTGCCAGTACACAGGGGGCAGAGGGCGGGGAGCTGTTTTTT. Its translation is CASTQGAEGGELFF.

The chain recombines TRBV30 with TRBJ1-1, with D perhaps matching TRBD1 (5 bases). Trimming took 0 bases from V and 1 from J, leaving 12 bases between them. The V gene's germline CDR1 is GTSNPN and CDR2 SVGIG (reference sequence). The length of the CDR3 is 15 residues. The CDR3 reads CAWSVGADGNTEAFF. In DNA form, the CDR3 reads TGTGCCTGGAGTGTAGGGGCCGACGGGAACACTGAAGCTTTCTTT.

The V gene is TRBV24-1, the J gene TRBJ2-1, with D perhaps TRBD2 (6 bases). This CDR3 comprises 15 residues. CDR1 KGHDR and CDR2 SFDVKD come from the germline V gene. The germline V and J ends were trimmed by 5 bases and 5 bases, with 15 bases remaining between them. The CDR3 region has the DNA TGTGCCACCAGTGGGAGAGCGGAGCGGGACAATGAGCAGTTCTTC. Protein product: CATSGRAERDNEQFF.

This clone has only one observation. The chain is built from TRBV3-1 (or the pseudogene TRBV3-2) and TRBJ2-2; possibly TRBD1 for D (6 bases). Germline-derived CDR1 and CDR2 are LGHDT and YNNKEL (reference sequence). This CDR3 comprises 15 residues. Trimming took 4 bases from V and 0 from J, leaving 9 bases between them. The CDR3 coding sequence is TGTGCCAGCAGCCGAACAGGGACGAACACCGGGGAGCTGTTTTTT. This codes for CASSRTGTNTGELFF.

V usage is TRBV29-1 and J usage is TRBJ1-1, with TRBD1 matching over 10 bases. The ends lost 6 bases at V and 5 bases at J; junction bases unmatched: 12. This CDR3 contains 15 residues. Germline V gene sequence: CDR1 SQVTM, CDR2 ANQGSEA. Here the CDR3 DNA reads TGCAGCGTCCAGACAGGGGGCGCGGTGTGGACTGAAGCTTTCTTT. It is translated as CSVQTGGAVWTEAFF.

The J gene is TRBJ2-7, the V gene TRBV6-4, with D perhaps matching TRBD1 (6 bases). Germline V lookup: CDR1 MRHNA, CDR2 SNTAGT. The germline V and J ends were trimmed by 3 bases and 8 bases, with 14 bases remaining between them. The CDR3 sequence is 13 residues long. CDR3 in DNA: TGTGCCAGCAGTGAAGAACAGGGACGGCAGCAGTACTTC. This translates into CASSEEQGRQQYF.

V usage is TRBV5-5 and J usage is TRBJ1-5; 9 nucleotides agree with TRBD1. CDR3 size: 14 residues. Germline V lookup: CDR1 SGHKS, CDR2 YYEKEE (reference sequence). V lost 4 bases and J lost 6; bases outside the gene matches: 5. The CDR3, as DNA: TGTGCCAGCAGCGTACAGGGGGCAGGTCAGCCCCAGCATTTT. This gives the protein CASSVQGAGQPQHF.

The CDR3 DNA reads TGTGCCACCAGTGGAACCGGACTGAAGACTAGCACAGATACGCAGTATTTT. Translating it yields CATSGTGLKTSTDTQYF. The rearrangement joins TRBV24-1 to TRBJ2-3; maybe TRBD2 (5 bases). The CDR3 runs to 17 residues. CDR1 and CDR2 from the germline V gene are KGHDR and SFDVKD. Trimming removed 5 bases from V and 0 bases from J, with 17 bases in between.

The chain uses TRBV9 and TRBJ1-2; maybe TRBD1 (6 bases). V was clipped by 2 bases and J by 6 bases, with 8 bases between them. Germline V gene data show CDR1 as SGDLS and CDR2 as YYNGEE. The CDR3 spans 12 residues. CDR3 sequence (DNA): TGTGCCAGCAGCGTGCACAGGGATGGCTACACCTTC. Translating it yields CASSVHRDGYTF. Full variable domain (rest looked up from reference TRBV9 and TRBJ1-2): DSGVTQTPKHLITATGQRVTLRCSPRSGDLSVYWYQQSLDQGLQFLIQYYNGEERAKGNILERFSAQQFPDLHSELNLSSLELGDSALYFCASSVHRDGYTFGSGTRLTVV.

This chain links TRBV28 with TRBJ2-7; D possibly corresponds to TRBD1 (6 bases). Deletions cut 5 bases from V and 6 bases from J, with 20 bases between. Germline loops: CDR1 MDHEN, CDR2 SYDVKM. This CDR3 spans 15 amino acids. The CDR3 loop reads CASSTTGNSRREQYV. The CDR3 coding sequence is TGTGCCAGCAGTACTACAGGGAACTCTCGGCGCGAGCAGTACGTC.

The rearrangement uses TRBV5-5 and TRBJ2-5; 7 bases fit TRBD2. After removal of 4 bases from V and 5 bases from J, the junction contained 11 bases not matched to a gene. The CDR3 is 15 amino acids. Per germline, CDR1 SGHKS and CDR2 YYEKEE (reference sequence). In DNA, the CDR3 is TGTGCCAGCAGCCAGGACGGGACTAAAGGGGAGACCCAGTACTTC. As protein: CASSQDGTKGETQYF.

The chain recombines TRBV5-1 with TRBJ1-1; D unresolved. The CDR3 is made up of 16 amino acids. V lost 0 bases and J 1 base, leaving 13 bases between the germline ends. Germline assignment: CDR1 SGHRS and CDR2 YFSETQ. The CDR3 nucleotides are TGCGCCAGCAGCTTGGTGGCGGCTGTTCGGAACACTGAAGCTTTCTTT. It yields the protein CASSLVAAVRNTEAFF.

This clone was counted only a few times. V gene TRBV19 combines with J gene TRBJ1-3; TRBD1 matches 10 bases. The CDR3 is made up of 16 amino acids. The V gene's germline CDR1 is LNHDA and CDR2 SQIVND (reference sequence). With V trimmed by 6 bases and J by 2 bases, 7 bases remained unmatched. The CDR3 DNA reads TGTGCCAGTAGCGCCGCCGGGACAGGGGCTGGAAACACCATATATTTT. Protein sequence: CASSAAGTGAGNTIYF.

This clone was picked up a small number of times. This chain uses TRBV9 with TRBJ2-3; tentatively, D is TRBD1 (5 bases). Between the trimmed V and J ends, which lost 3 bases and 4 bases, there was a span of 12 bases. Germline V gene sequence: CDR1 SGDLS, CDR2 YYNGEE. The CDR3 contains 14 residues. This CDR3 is CASSARGRADTQYF. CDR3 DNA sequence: TGTGCCAGCAGCGCAAGGGGTCGCGCAGATACGCAGTATTTT.

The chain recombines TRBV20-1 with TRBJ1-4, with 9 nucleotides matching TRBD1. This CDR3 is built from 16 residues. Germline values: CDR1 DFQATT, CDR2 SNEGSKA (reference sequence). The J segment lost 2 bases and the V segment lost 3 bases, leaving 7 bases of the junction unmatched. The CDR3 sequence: CSASKNRGQTNEKLFF. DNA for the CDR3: TGCAGTGCTAGTAAGAACAGGGGGCAGACTAATGAAAAACTGTTTTTT.

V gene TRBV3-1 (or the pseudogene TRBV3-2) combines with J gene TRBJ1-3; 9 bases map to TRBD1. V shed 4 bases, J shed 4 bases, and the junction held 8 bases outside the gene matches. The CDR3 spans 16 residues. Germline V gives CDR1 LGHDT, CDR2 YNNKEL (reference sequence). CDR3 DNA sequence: TGTGCCAGCAGCCCGGGACAGGGTACACCCGGAAACACCATATATTTT. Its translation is CASSPGQGTPGNTIYF.

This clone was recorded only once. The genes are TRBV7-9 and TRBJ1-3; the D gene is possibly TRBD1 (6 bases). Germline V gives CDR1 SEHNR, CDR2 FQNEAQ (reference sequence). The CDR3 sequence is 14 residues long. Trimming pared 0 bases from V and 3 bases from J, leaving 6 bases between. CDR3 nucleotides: TGTGCCAGCAGCTTAGCGGACAGTGGAAACACCATATATTTT. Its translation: CASSLADSGNTIYF.

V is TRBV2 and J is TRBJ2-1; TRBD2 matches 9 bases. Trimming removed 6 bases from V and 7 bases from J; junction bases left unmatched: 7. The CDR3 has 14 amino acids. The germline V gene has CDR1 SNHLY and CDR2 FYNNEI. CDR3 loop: CASRGGRAGNEQFF. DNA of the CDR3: TGTGCCAGCAGAGGCGGGAGGGCCGGTAATGAGCAGTTCTTC.

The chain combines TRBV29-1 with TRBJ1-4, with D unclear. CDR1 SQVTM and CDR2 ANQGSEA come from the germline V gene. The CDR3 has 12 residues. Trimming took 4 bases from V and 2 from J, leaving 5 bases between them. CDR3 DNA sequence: TGCAGCGTTGGGCCTACTAATGAAAAACTGTTTTTT. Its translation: CSVGPTNEKLFF.